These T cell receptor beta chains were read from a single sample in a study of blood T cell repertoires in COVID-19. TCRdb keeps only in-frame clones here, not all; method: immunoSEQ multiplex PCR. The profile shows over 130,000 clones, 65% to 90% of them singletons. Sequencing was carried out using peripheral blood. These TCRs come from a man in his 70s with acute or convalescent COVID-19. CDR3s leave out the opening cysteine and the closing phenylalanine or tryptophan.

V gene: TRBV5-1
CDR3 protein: ASSLDTYQPQH

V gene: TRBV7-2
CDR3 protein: ASSPTLAGLYTGELF

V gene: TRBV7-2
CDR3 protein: ASSLGTGTDTQY

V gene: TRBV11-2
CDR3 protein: ASSTGSQETQY

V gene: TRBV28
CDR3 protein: ASSGPDRGTTEAF

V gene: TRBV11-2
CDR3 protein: ASSLGQANNEQF

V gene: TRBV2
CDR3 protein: ASSALDRDYTQY

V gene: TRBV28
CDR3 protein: ASSLPGHQSSYNSPLH

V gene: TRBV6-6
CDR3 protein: ASSYRDNSPLH

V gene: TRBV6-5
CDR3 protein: ASSYSTSYEQY

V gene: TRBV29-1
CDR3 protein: SVEDATGGSSGANVLT

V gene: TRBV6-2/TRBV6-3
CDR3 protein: ASSYSLRASNTGELF

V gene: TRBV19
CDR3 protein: ASRKASSYNEQF

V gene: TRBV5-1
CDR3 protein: ASSLAPSGATDTQY

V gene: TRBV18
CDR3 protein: ASSSDRGPYEQY

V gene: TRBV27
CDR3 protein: ASSNPGESYEQY

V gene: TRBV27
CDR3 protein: ASSSLNFGLAGIHNEQF

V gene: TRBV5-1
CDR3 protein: ASTPGSGVDEQF

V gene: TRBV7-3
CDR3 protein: ASSPDPSARYEQY

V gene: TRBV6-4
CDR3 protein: ASSQEREGIQY

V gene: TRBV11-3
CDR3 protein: ASSISTDTQY

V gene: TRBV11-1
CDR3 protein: ASSLDRNNEQF

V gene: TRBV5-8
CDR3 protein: ASSPGLAGAGAKNIQY

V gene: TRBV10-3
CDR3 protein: AISDSGRNTGELF

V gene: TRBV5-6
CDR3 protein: ASSLARRENTGELF

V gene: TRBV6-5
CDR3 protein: ASRKTGGTEAF

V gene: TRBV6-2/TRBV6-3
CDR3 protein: ASSSNRGQGGDQPQH

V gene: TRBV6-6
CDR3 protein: ASSYSTGHSSYEQY

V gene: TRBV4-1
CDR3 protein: ASSQERVPGEKLF

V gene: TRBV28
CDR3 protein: ASSLEGTEAF

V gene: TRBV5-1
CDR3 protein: ASSRGQGGEETQY

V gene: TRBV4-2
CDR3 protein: ASSQNREVTGELF

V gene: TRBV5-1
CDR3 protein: ASMASGTAYTQY

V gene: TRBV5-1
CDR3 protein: ASSFGQGGDGYT

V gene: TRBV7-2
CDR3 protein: ASSLDRGQETQY

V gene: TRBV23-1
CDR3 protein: ASTRRYEQY

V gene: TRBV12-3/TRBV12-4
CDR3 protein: ASSLTGSEQF

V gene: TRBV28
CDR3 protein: ASRSPGTGNYGYT

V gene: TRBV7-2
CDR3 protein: ASSLALQGYTEAF

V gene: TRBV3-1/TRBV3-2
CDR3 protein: ASSQAGGNSPLH

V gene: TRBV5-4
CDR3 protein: ASSWGLAAGDEQF

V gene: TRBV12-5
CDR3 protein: ASAQGQGTQETQY

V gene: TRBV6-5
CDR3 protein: ASKQGNREAF

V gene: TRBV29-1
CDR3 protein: SVVTSYAKNIQY

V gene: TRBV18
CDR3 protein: ASSPLGTSSYNEQF

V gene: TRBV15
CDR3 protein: ATSRDVGTGYGYT

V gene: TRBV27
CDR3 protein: ASSRTSGGSRF

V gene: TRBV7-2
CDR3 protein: ASSGRDSPLH

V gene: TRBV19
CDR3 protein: ASTPDRGGGPQH

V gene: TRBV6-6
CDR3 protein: ASSPEPGLAGATDTQY

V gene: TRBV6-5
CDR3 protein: ASRFSGEQY

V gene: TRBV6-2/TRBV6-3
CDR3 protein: ASSEAGAGGQGEQY

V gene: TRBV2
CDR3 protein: ASSWRQGRSNQPQH

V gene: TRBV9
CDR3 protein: ASSATGIIQETQY

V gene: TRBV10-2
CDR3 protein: ASSEIGGTPGNTIY

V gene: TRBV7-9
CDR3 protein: ASSPSGGGRDGYT

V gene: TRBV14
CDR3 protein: ASSQDSGLIISPLH

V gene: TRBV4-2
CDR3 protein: ASSEPGLEWETQY

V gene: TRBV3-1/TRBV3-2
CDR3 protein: ASSQDSTGELF

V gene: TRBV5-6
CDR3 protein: ASSLEGASNQPQH